The source of this TCR beta chain is a study of control samples from healthy donors and cancer patients. The CDR3 is 14 amino acids. The J segment lost 5 bases and the V segment lost 4 bases, leaving 6 bases of the junction unmatched. CDR1 and CDR2 (germline): MNHNY, SVGAGI (reference sequence). Profiling relied on immunoSEQ multiplex PCR, and the TCRdb table lists in-frame clones only, not all of them. This sample has 100,000 to 110,000 clones; roughly 90% occur once, and the top ten carry over 15%. The sequence was collected from a woman aged 45 to 65 in good health. Specimen: blood. The chain has TRBV6-6 and TRBJ2-3; 7 nucleotides align to TRBD1. The CDR3 loop is CASSSRQGGDTQYF. The CDR3, as DNA: TGTGCCAGCAGTTCCAGACAGGGCGGAGATACGCAGTATTTT.